The clone carrying this T cell receptor (beta chain) was seen a few times. Its antigen is as yet unknown. The CDR3 spans 17 residues. V lost 0 bases and J lost 2, with 15 bases in between. Germline V CDR1 and CDR2: KGHSH, LQKENI. These data belong to a study of beta chain features in type 1 diabetes. Regarding the study as a whole: Among patients with Type 1 diabetes, TCRB CDR3s were moderately but significantly shorter in every one of the four CD4+ subsets. Shorter templates might be favored by PCR, and equally so in patients and in controls.

The sequenced template was cDNA made from the entire isolated RNA. Naive, central memory and regulatory T cell samples produced a mean of about 4 million reads. The protocol was immunoSEQ multiplex PCR, while the TCRdb copy is restricted to in-frame clones and leaves out a portion. The table shows about 150,000 clones, with about a tenth occurring only once. CD4+ naive, central memory, regulatory and stem cell-like memory subsets were isolated by sorting on CD45RO/CCR7/CD25/CD127/CD95/CD27. Sorting produced populations that all topped 98% purity. The sample consisted of central memory CD4+ T cells from blood. The chain combines TRBV18 with TRBJ2-3, with TRBD1 as a possible D gene (5 bases). The sequence came from a man in his thirties or forties with type 1 diabetes. The CDR3 bases are TGTGCCAGCTCACCACCGAGAGCAGGGAAACTCACAGATACGCAGTATTTT. It specifies CASSPPRAGKLTDTQYF.